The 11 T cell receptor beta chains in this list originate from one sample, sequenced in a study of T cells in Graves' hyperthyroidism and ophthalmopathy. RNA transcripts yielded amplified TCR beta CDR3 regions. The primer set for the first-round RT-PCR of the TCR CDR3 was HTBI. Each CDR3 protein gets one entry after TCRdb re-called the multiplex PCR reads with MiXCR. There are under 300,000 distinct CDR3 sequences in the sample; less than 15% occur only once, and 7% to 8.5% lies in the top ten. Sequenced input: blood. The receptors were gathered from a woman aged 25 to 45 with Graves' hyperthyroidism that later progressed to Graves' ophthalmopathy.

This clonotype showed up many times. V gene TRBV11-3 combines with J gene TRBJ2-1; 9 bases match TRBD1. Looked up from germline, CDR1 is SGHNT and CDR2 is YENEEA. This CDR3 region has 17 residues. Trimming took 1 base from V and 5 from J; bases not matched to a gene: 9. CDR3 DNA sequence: TGTGCCAGCAGCTTAGGTCCCGCCGGGACAGGGAACAATGAGCAGTTCTTC. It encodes CASSLGPAGTGNNEQFF.

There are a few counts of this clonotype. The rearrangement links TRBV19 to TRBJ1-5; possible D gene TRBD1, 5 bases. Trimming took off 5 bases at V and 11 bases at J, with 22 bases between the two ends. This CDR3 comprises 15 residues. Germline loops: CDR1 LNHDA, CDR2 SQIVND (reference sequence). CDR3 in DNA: TGTGCCAGTAGTCCGCCCGGGACGGTAGCATCGGCCCAGCATTTT. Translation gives CASSPPGTVASAQHF. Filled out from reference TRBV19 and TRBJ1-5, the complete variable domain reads DGGITQSPKYLFRKEGQNVTLSCEQNLNHDAMYWYRQDPGQGLRLIYYSQIVNDFQKGDIAEGYSVSREKKESFPLTVTSAQKNPTAFYLCASSPPGTVASAQHFGDGTRLSIL.

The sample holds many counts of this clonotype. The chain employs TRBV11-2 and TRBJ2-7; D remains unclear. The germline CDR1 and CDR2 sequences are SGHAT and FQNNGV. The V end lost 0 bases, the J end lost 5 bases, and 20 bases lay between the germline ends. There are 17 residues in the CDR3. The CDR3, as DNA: TGTGCCAGCAGCTTAGAATCCTCTTTCCGAGCCCGCCACGAGCAGTACTTC. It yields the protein CASSLESSFRARHEQYF.

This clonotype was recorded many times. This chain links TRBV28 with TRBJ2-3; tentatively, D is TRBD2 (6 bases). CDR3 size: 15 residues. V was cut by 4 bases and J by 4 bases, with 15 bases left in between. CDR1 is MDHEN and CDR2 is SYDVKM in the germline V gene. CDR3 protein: CASSSTGEPPDTQYF. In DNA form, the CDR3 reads TGTGCCAGCAGTTCTACGGGAGAGCCACCAGATACGCAGTATTTT.

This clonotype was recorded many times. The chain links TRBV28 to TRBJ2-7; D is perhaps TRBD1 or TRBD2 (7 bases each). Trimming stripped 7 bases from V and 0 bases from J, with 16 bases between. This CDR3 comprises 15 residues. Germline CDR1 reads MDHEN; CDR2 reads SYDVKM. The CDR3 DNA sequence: TGTGCCAGCACAGGATCCAGGGGGGGCTCCTACGAGCAGTACTTC. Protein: CASTGSRGGSYEQYF.

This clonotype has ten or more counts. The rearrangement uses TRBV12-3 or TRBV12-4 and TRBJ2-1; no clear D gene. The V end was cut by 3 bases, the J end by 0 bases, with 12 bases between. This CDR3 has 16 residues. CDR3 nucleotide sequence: TGTGCCAGCAGTTTCTGGTCAGTGAGCTCCTACAATGAGCAGTTCTTC. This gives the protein CASSFWSVSSYNEQFF.

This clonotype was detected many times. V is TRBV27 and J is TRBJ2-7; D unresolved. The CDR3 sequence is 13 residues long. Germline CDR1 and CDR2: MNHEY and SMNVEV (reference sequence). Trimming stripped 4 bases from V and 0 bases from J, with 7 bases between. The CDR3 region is CASSSDTSYEQYF. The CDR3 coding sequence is TGTGCCAGCAGTTCCGATACCTCCTACGAGCAGTACTTC.

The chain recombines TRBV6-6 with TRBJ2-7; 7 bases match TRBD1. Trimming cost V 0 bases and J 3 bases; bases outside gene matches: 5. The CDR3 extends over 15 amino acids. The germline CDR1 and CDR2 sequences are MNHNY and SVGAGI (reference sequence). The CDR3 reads CASSYSATGRYEQYF. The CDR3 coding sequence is TGTGCCAGCAGTTACTCGGCGACAGGGCGCTACGAGCAGTACTTC.

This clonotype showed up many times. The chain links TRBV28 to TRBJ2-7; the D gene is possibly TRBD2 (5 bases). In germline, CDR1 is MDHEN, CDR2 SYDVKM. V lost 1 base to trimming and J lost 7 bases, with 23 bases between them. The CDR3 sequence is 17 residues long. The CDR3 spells CASSLLVSADRVGEQYF. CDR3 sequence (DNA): TGTGCCAGCAGTTTATTAGTTAGCGCCGATCGGGTGGGAGAGCAGTACTTC.

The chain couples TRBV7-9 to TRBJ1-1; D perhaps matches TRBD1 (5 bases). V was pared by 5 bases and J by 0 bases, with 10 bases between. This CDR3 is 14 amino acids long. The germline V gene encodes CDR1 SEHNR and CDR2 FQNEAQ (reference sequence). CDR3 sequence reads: CASSPLTVNTEAFF. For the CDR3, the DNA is TGTGCCAGCAGCCCCTTGACAGTGAACACTGAAGCTTTCTTT.

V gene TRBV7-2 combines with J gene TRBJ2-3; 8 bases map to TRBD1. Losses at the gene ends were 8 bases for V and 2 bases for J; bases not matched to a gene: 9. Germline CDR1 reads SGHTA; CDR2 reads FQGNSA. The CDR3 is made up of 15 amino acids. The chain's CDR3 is CASPFRDRNTDTQYF. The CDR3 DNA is TGTGCCAGCCCATTCCGGGACAGGAACACAGATACGCAGTATTTT.